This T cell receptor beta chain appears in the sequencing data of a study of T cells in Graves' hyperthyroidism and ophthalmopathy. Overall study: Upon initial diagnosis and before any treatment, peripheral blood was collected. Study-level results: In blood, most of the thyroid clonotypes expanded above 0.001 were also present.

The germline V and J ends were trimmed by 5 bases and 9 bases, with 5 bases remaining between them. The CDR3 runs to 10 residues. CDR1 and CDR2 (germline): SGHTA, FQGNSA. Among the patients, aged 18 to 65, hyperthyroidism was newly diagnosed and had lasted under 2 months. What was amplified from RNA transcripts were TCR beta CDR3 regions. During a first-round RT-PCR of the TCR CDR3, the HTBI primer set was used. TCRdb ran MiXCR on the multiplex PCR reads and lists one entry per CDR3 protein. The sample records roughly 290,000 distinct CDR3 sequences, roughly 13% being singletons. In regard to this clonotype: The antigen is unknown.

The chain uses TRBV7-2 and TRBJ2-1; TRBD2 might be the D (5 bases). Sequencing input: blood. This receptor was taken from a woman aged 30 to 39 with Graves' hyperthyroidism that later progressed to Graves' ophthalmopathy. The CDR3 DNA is TGTGCCAGCAGCGCGGGTGAGCAGTTCTTC. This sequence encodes CASSAGEQFF.